Presented here are 28 T cell receptor beta chains from one specimen sequenced in a study of technical replicates of blood from several donors. Data came from immunoSEQ multiplex PCR; TCRdb stores just in-frame clones and leaves some out. The sample lists around 57,000 clones, 94% seen once, with roughly 0.22% in the top ten. Sequencing was performed on T cells isolated from PBMCs. All receptors derive from a human donor in good health.

The chain carries TRBV6-5 and TRBJ1-2; no firm D call. The V gene lost 11 bases and the J gene lost 3 bases, with 19 bases spanning the gap. The CDR3 consists of 14 residues. Per the germline V gene, CDR1 is MNHEY and CDR2 is SVGAGI. The CDR3 loop is CASTVSRVYYGYTF. The DNA of the CDR3 is TGTGCCTCTACTGTATCCCGGGTATACTATGGCTACACCTTC.

J is TRBJ2-3 and V is TRBV7-9, with D tentatively TRBD2 (7 bases). The germline gives CDR1 SEHNR, CDR2 FQNEAQ (reference sequence). The CDR3 has 16 amino acids. Deletions cut 5 bases from V and 4 bases from J, with 19 bases between. CDR3 sequence: CASSPTGRAASDTQYF. The CDR3 bases are TGTGCCAGCAGCCCAACAGGGAGGGCTGCATCAGATACGCAGTATTTT.

This chain connects TRBV7-2 to TRBJ2-1, with TRBD2 as a possible D gene (6 bases). There are 15 residues in the CDR3. The V end lost 1 base, the J end lost 5 bases, and 12 bases lay between the germline ends. Germline V gene lookup returns CDR1 SGHTA and CDR2 FQGNSA. The DNA of the CDR3 is TGTGCCAGCAGCTTAGTGGGGAGGCGGGACAATGAGCAGTTCTTC. This codes for CASSLVGRRDNEQFF.

The chain uses TRBV7-3 and TRBJ1-6; 9 bases are a match to TRBD1. V shed 4 bases, J shed 10 bases, and the junction held 8 bases outside the gene matches. Germline values: CDR1 SGHTA, CDR2 FQGTGA. The length of the CDR3 is 15 residues. DNA of the CDR3: TGTGCCAGCAGCTCCATGGGACAGGGAGGATCACCCCTCCACTTT. Translated: CASSSMGQGGSPLHF. Combining the CDR3 with reference TRBV7-3 and TRBJ1-6 gives the whole variable domain GAGVSQTPSNKVTEKGKYVELRCDPISGHTALYWYRQSLGQGPEFLIYFQGTGAADDSGLPNDRFFAVRPEGSVSTLKIQRTERGDSAVYLCASSSMGQGGSPLHFGNGTRLTVT.

The V call is TRBV18, the J call TRBJ2-1; 13 bases are shared with TRBD2. The trim removed 6 bases at V and 14 bases at J, leaving 7 bases unmatched. This CDR3 region has 13 residues. Germline V gene sequence: CDR1 KGHSH, CDR2 LQKENI. The CDR3 DNA reads TGTGCCAGCTCTCCCACTAGCGGGAGGGCCGAGTTCTTC. Its translation: CASSPTSGRAEFF.

The gene calls are TRBV5-1 and TRBJ1-2; 7 nucleotides align to TRBD1. CDR3 size: 13 residues. V shed 4 bases, J shed 4 bases, and the junction held 4 bases outside the gene matches. Germline loops: CDR1 SGHRS, CDR2 YFSETQ. The CDR3 loop is CASSVGQPYGYTF. The DNA of the CDR3 is TGCGCCAGCAGCGTGGGACAGCCCTATGGCTACACCTTC.

The rearrangement joins TRBV7-9 to TRBJ2-7, with 9 bases aligning to TRBD1. Germline assignment: CDR1 SEHNR and CDR2 FQNEAQ (reference sequence). This CDR3 comprises 15 residues. The junction had 5 bases not matched to a gene; V was cut back by 0 bases and J by 5 bases. The CDR3 bases are TGTGCCAGCAGCTTAGCCGGGACAGGGATCAACGAGCAGTACTTC. This sequence encodes CASSLAGTGINEQYF.

The V and J genes are TRBV5-6 and TRBJ2-3; 8 bases match TRBD2. With V trimmed by 2 bases and J by 5 bases, 13 bases remained unmatched. Germline-derived CDR1 and CDR2 are SGHDT and YYEEEE. The CDR3 has 17 residues. The CDR3 region is CASSFGVTGGPGDTQYF. CDR3 bases: TGTGCCAGCAGCTTTGGCGTTACGGGGGGGCCTGGAGATACGCAGTATTTT. The full variable domain, rest sourced from reference TRBV5-6 and TRBJ2-3, is DAGVTQSPTHLIKTRGQQVTLRCSPKSGHDTVSWYQQALGQGPQFIFQYYEEEERQRGNFPDRFSGHQFPNYSSELNVNALLLGDSALYLCASSFGVTGGPGDTQYFGPGTRLTVL.

This clone was recorded only once. This sequence joins TRBV18 and TRBJ2-2, with 8 bases lining up with TRBD1. V dropped 0 bases and J dropped 1; count of bases not matched to a gene: 7. CDR1 KGHSH and CDR2 LQKENI come from the germline V gene. The CDR3 runs 18 residues. The CDR3 here is CASSPPSGTGENTGELFF. CDR3 DNA: TGTGCCAGCTCACCACCGTCCGGGACAGGCGAGAACACCGGGGAGCTGTTTTTT.

This chain connects TRBV11-2 to TRBJ2-7, with 9 nucleotides matching TRBD1. This CDR3 region has 14 residues. J lost 2 bases, V lost 3 bases, and 2 bases had no gene match. Germline V gene lookup returns CDR1 SGHAT and CDR2 FQNNGV. CDR3 DNA sequence: TGTGCCAGCAGCTTCGGGACAGGGCCCTACGAGCAGTACTTC. Protein sequence: CASSFGTGPYEQYF.

The chain uses TRBV10-3 and TRBJ1-2; D uncertain. CDR3 length equals 16 residues. V shed 0 bases and J shed 2 bases, with 13 bases lying between them. Per germline, CDR1 ENHRY and CDR2 SYGVKD. The CDR3 protein is CAISESGQATNYGYTF. In nucleotides, the CDR3 is TGTGCCATCAGTGAGTCGGGCCAGGCAACGAACTATGGCTACACCTTC.

J is TRBJ1-5 and V is TRBV11-3; D not certain. V was trimmed by 5 bases and J by 4 bases, leaving 18 bases between them. Germline CDR1 is SGHNT and CDR2 is YENEEA. The CDR3 sequence is 16 residues long. In DNA, the CDR3 is TGTGCCAGCAGCCCCCCGACGGGAGGAGGGAATCAGCCCCAGCATTTT. Its translation is CASSPPTGGGNQPQHF.

The rearrangement uses TRBV5-4 and TRBJ2-7; TRBD2 matches 8 bases. Germline assignment: CDR1 SGHNT and CDR2 YYREEE (reference sequence). Unmatched junction bases numbered 15, after V lost 6 bases and J lost 1 base. This CDR3 region has 17 residues. The DNA of the CDR3 is TGTGCCAGCACCATCCAAAGTGCGGGACTAGGGTCCTACGAGCAGTACTTC. Translating it yields CASTIQSAGLGSYEQYF. Looking up the rest from reference TRBV5-4 and TRBJ2-7 gives the full variable domain: ETGVTQSPTHLIKTRGQQVTLRCSSQSGHNTVSWYQQALGQGPQFIFQYYREEENGRGNFPPRFSGLQFPNYSSELNVNALELDDSALYLCASTIQSAGLGSYEQYFGPGTRLTVT.

The table lists this clone with a few counts. The chain uses TRBV6-5 and TRBJ1-1; weak D call: TRBD1 (5 bases). The length of the CDR3 is 13 residues. CDR1 and CDR2 from the germline V gene are MNHEY and SVGAGI. V shed 4 bases and J shed 2 bases, with 8 bases lying between them. The CDR3 reads CASSSTVNTEAFF. The CDR3 DNA reads TGTGCCAGCAGTTCGACAGTTAACACTGAAGCTTTCTTT.

The chain is built from TRBV11-1 and TRBJ1-1, with 9 bases that match TRBD1. This CDR3 has 15 amino acids. The trim removed 3 bases at V and 4 bases at J, leaving 6 bases unmatched. The germline V gene encodes CDR1 SGHAT and CDR2 FQDESV (reference sequence). CDR3 DNA: TGTGCCAGCAGCTTGGACAGGGGAGGAGGCACTGAAGCTTTCTTT. Amino acids: CASSLDRGGGTEAFF.

The V and J genes are TRBV28 and TRBJ2-5; possible D gene TRBD1, 6 bases. V was pared by 6 bases and J by 5 bases, with 19 bases between. Germline V gene sequence: CDR1 MDHEN, CDR2 SYDVKM. This CDR3 contains 15 residues. CDR3 DNA sequence: TGTGCCAGCAGGCCGACAGGCCTACAGATGGAGACCCAGTACTTC. Translating it yields CASRPTGLQMETQYF.

The chain joins TRBV9 to TRBJ1-2; perhaps TRBD1 as D (5 bases). This CDR3 region has 15 residues. Trimming shortened V by 2 bases and J by 8 bases, and 19 bases separated the two germline ends. Germline loops: CDR1 SGDLS, CDR2 YYNGEE. CDR3 protein: CASSVSVGTQRGYTF. CDR3 in DNA: TGTGCCAGCAGCGTCAGCGTGGGGACTCAGAGGGGCTACACCTTC. The whole variable domain, remainder taken from reference TRBV9 and TRBJ1-2, is DSGVTQTPKHLITATGQRVTLRCSPRSGDLSVYWYQQSLDQGLQFLIQYYNGEERAKGNILERFSAQQFPDLHSELNLSSLELGDSALYFCASSVSVGTQRGYTFGSGTRLTVV.

The chain employs TRBV7-6 and TRBJ2-1; tentatively, D is TRBD2 (5 bases). CDR1 and CDR2 (germline): SGHVS, FNYEAQ. Trimming pared 7 bases from V and 8 bases from J, leaving 15 bases between. The CDR3 runs 13 residues. The CDR3 bases are TGTGCCAGCACCCCATCCGGGATTGATGAGCAGTTCTTC. Translated: CASTPSGIDEQFF.

The chain couples TRBV7-9 to TRBJ2-1, with TRBD2 as a possible D gene (5 bases). The V end was cut by 0 bases, the J end by 5 bases, with 17 bases between. Germline V CDR1 and CDR2: SEHNR, FQNEAQ (reference sequence). The CDR3 covers 17 residues. DNA for the CDR3: TGTGCCAGCAGCTTAGCGTGGGAGCTAGTTAAGAACAATGAGCAGTTCTTC. Protein product: CASSLAWELVKNNEQFF.

This chain links TRBV28 with TRBJ2-3; 10 bases match TRBD2. This CDR3 contains 17 residues. J lost 5 bases, V lost 3 bases, and 11 bases had no gene match. In germline, CDR1 is MDHEN, CDR2 SYDVKM. CDR3 DNA sequence: TGTGCCAGCAGTTTCATAAGACTAGCGGGCCGGGGAGATACGCAGTATTTT. Translation gives CASSFIRLAGRGDTQYF. The full variable domain, rest sourced from reference TRBV28 and TRBJ2-3, is DVKVTQSSRYLVKRTGEKVFLECVQDMDHENMFWYRQDPGLGLRLIYFSYDVKMKEKGDIPEGYSVSREKKERFSLILESASTNQTSMYLCASSFIRLAGRGDTQYFGPGTRLTVL.

This clone was seen just once. V gene TRBV6-5 combines with J gene TRBJ1-1, with D uncertain. V was trimmed by 4 bases and J by 7 bases, leaving 16 bases between them. The CDR3 runs 14 residues. Germline-derived CDR1 and CDR2 are MNHEY and SVGAGI. CDR3 residues: CASSFEGFEGEAFF. CDR3 in DNA: TGTGCCAGCAGTTTCGAGGGATTCGAGGGTGAAGCTTTCTTT.

V is TRBV28 and J is TRBJ2-7, with 9 bases that match TRBD1. This CDR3 has 14 amino acids. With V trimmed by 2 bases and J by 6 bases, 5 bases remained unmatched. The V gene's germline CDR1 is MDHEN and CDR2 SYDVKM. This CDR3 is CASSLGTGGVEQYF. Written as DNA, the CDR3 is TGTGCCAGCAGTTTAGGCACAGGGGGCGTCGAGCAGTACTTC.

The chain couples TRBV7-8 to TRBJ2-5; 10 nucleotides align to TRBD2. In germline, CDR1 is SGHVS, CDR2 FQNEAQ. Trimming at V came to 0 bases and at J to 5 bases, leaving 15 bases not matched to a gene. CDR3 length equals 19 residues. CDR3 protein: CASSLARVSSGRVKETQYF. The CDR3, as DNA: TGTGCCAGCAGCTTAGCGAGGGTCTCTAGCGGGAGAGTGAAGGAGACCCAGTACTTC.

The chain uses TRBV11-1 and TRBJ2-7, with D unresolved. V shed 0 bases and J shed 6 bases, with 9 bases lying between them. The CDR3 covers 13 residues. CDR1 is SGHAT, CDR2 FQDESV, per germline (reference sequence). CDR3 nucleotides: TGTGCCAGCAGCTTAGCGCGGCGTAGCGAGCAGTACTTC. Its translation is CASSLARRSEQYF.

The V and J genes are TRBV6-5 and TRBJ2-6, with 8 bases fitting TRBD1. The CDR3 runs to 15 residues. Germline CDR1 is MNHEY and CDR2 is SVGAGI. V dropped 5 bases and J dropped 4; count of bases not matched to a gene: 4. The chain's CDR3 is CASSQGAAGANVLTF. CDR3 DNA: TGTGCCAGCAGTCAGGGGGCGGCGGGGGCCAACGTCCTGACTTTC.

The CDR3 bases are TGTGCCAGCAGCCCGGGATATAAGAGGCAAGAGACCCAGTACTTC. Its translation is CASSPGYKRQETQYF. The chain uses TRBV7-3 and TRBJ2-5, with D tentatively TRBD2 (5 bases). Per the germline V gene, CDR1 is SGHTA and CDR2 is FQGTGA. Trimming stripped 5 bases from V and 2 bases from J, with 15 bases between. The CDR3 spans 15 residues.

This clone has a single count. This chain uses TRBV7-2 with TRBJ2-1; D is possibly TRBD2 (6 bases). CDR1 and CDR2 (germline): SGHTA, FQGNSA. V was clipped by 6 bases and J by 0 bases, with 12 bases between them. This CDR3 has 15 amino acids. The CDR3 sequence: CASRPREGSYNEQFF. CDR3 coding DNA: TGTGCCAGCAGACCGCGGGAAGGCTCCTACAATGAGCAGTTCTTC.

This sequence joins TRBV5-1 and TRBJ2-3; 12 bases fit TRBD1. Germline assignment: CDR1 SGHRS and CDR2 YFSETQ. The V gene end was trimmed by 4 bases and the J gene end by 6 bases; junction bases not matched to a gene: 6. The CDR3 is 15 residues long. The CDR3 DNA is TGCGCCAGCAGCCTTACGGGACAGGGGGCTGATACGCAGTATTTT. It translates to CASSLTGQGADTQYF.